This T cell receptor (beta chain) appears in the sequencing data of a study of T cells after yellow fever vaccination. Study observations and caveats: Most clones from primary vaccination were detected again post-booster (almost 98% CD4, about 88% CD8).

5'RACE template switching produced TCR cDNA carrying a universal primer site and UMIs. Each CDR3 protein is one row after TCRdb ran MiXCR on the 5' RACE reads. The repertoire holds 300,000 to 400,000 distinct CDR3 sequences, with 8% to 10% as singletons. CDR3 length: 12 amino acids. Trimming took off 5 bases at V and 6 bases at J, with 8 bases between the two ends. This clonotype was found many times. Antigen specificity is unknown. The source was PBMCs, collected on the day of the first yellow fever vaccination. This rearrangement joins TRBV12-3 or TRBV12-4 to TRBJ1-5, with no clear D. The sequence was collected from a man aged 18 to 35 who received the YFV17D yellow fever vaccine. CDR3 in DNA: TGTGCCAGCAGTCTCATCAGTCAGCCCCAGCATTTT. This codes for CASSLISQPQHF.